A selection of T cell receptor beta chains follows, all from one sample in a study of blood T cell repertoires in COVID-19. Only in-frame clones appear in the TCRdb table, and some are missing; sequencing was by immunoSEQ multiplex PCR. The sample shows fewer than 250,000 clones, roughly nine tenths of them seen only once. Sequencing input: peripheral blood. The origin of the receptors is a woman between 50 and 59 years old with acute or convalescent COVID-19. CDR3s include the opening cysteine and the closing phenylalanine or tryptophan. Each record gives: V gene, J gene, clone size, D gene, CDR3 DNA, CDR3 protein. A D gene is named only where the DNA matches it firmly. Size values are once, few and many counts, or a class for expanded clones, and some rows have none.

>TRBV7-2|TRBJ2-3|NA|TRBD2
TGTGCCAGCAGCTTACGACTAGCGGGAAGCACAGATACGCAGTATTTT
CASSLRLAGSTDTQYF
>TRBV18|TRBJ2-5|NA|TRBD2
TGTGCCAGCTCACCACCAGCGGGGGGGCAAGAGACCCAGTACTTC
CASSPPAGGQETQYF
>TRBV7-2|TRBJ2-5|NA|TRBD1
TGTGCCAGCAGCTTATCACAGGGGGCCTGGGAGACCCAGTACTTC
CASSLSQGAWETQYF
>TRBV27|TRBJ2-6|NA|NA
TGTGCCAGCAAGCCGAGCTCTGGGGCCAACGTCCTGACTTTC
CASKPSSGANVLTF
>TRBV29-1|TRBJ2-1|few|TRBD1
TGCAGCGTAACCGGGACAGACGACAATGAGCAGTTCTTC
CSVTGTDDNEQFF
>TRBV24-1|TRBJ2-5|NA|TRBD1
TGTGCCACCAGTGATTTGCGGGACAGGGGAGAGACCCAGTACTTC
CATSDLRDRGETQYF
>TRBV11-2|TRBJ2-2|NA|TRBD1
TGTGCCAGCAACCCAGGGGGCACCGGCACCGGGGAGCTGTTTTTT
CASNPGGTGTGELFF
>TRBV11-3|TRBJ2-2|NA|NA
TGTGCCAGCAGCTTAGATCGAGAGAGGGAGCTGTTTTTT
CASSLDRERELFF
>TRBV7-7|TRBJ2-5|NA|TRBD2
TGTGCCAGCAGCCCGGGACTAGCGAACAAGCAAGAGACCCAGTACTTC
CASSPGLANKQETQYF
>TRBV30|TRBJ2-7|NA|TRBD1
TGTGCCTGGAGTGTAGGGACAGACGGTTACGAGCAGTACTTC
CAWSVGTDGYEQYF
>TRBV4-1|TRBJ2-7|NA|TRBD1
TGCGCCAGCAGCCAAGTAGGAACTCCGGGACAGGGTTCCAACGAGCAGTACTTC
CASSQVGTPGQGSNEQYF
>TRBV7-9|TRBJ2-3|NA|TRBD2
TGTGCCAGTGCCTGGACTAGCGGGAGAGGGGGCACAGATACGCAGTATTTT
CASAWTSGRGGTDTQYF